Below are 23 T cell receptor beta chains sequenced from a single sample in a study of blood T cell repertoires in COVID-19. Sequencing was performed with immunoSEQ multiplex PCR; in TCRdb, only in-frame clones are kept and a portion is missing. The table records around 360,000 clones, more than 70% of them present only once. The specimen sequenced was peripheral blood. The receptors shown here come from a woman aged 25-40 years with COVID-19, enrolled during active disease.

This clone showed up just once. CDR3 loop: CATSGGQGREQYF. In DNA, the CDR3 is TGTGCCACCAGTGGGGGGCAGGGGAGAGAGCAGTACTTC. The chain couples TRBV24-1 to TRBJ2-7; perhaps TRBD1 as D (6 bases). The CDR3 runs to 13 residues. Germline V gene data show CDR1 as KGHDR and CDR2 as SFDVKD. Between the trimmed V and J ends, which lost 5 bases and 7 bases, there was a span of 14 bases.

The genes are TRBV11-3 and TRBJ2-1; TRBD1 agrees at 8 bases. The J segment lost 14 bases and the V segment lost 4 bases, leaving 4 bases of the junction unmatched. Germline V gene sequence: CDR1 SGHNT, CDR2 YENEEA. The CDR3 is made up of 11 amino acids. Here the CDR3 DNA reads TGTGCCAGCAGCTCCGGACAGGGTAAGTTCTTC. Its translation: CASSSGQGKFF.

The CDR3 DNA follows: TGTGCCACCAGTGATCAGGGACATCCCTACGAGCAGTACTTC. Translated: CATSDQGHPYEQYF. The chain employs TRBV24-1 and TRBJ2-7; tentative D call: TRBD1 (6 bases). V shed 3 bases and J shed 2 bases, with 10 bases lying between them. Germline values: CDR1 KGHDR, CDR2 SFDVKD. The CDR3 length is 14 residues.

The chain carries TRBV11-2 and TRBJ2-1; D call uncertain. Germline loops: CDR1 SGHAT, CDR2 FQNNGV. V dropped 2 bases and J dropped 3 bases, with 14 bases sitting between them. This CDR3 has 16 amino acids. The CDR3 DNA reads as TGTGCCAGCAGCTTAAAACCGGAGCTAAGCTACAATGAGCAGTTCTTC. Translation gives CASSLKPELSYNEQFF.

This clone was picked up a small number of times. The chain joins TRBV19 to TRBJ2-2, with 10 nucleotides matching TRBD2. Germline V gene lookup returns CDR1 LNHDA and CDR2 SQIVND (reference sequence). The junction had 3 bases not matched to a gene; V was cut back by 4 bases and J by 4 bases. The CDR3 runs to 15 residues. CDR3 nucleotides: TGTGCCAGTAGTAGGGTAGCGGGGGGCACCGGGGAGCTGTTTTTT. Its translation is CASSRVAGGTGELFF.

The gene calls are TRBV4-1 and TRBJ2-5; a possible D gene is TRBD2 (6 bases). The CDR3 totals 14 residues. Per germline, CDR1 MGHRA and CDR2 YSYEKL. The V and J ends lost 0 bases and 5 bases respectively, with 10 bases between them. This CDR3 is CASSQEGRGETQYF. The CDR3 bases are TGCGCCAGCAGCCAAGAAGGCCGGGGGGAGACCCAGTACTTC.

J is TRBJ2-3 and V is TRBV7-9, with D unclear. The CDR3 is 13 amino acids. Germline V lookup: CDR1 SEHNR, CDR2 FQNEAQ (reference sequence). V lost 1 base, J lost 5 bases, and 7 bases lay in between. CDR3 DNA sequence: TGTGCCAGCAGCTTAGAATCCGGAGATACGCAGTATTTT. Protein product: CASSLESGDTQYF.

The rearrangement links TRBV19 to TRBJ1-5; TRBD1 aligns across 10 bases. V shed 3 bases and J 0 bases; nucleotides not matched to a gene: 5. The CDR3 runs 17 residues. The V gene's germline CDR1 is LNHDA and CDR2 SQIVND (reference sequence). CDR3 DNA sequence: TGTGCCAGTAGTATTATGGGACAGGGGAATAGCAATCAGCCCCAGCATTTT. Translated, it gives CASSIMGQGNSNQPQHF.

This clone has a single count. The chain uses TRBV11-2 and TRBJ1-2; D may be TRBD1 (6 bases). The germline gives CDR1 SGHAT, CDR2 FQNNGV. The V gene lost 1 base and the J gene lost 5 bases, with 8 bases spanning the gap. The CDR3 sequence is 13 residues long. The CDR3 DNA follows: TGTGCCAGCAGCTTAGCAGGACAGTATGGCTACACCTTC. Translation: CASSLAGQYGYTF.

In its sample, this clone was seen many times. The chain is built from TRBV4-2 and TRBJ2-1; TRBD1 is a possible D gene (7 bases). Germline CDR1 LGHNA, CDR2 YNFKEQ. Trimming removed 0 bases from V and 7 bases from J, with 16 bases in between. This CDR3 spans 16 amino acids. This CDR3 reads CASSQDGAGGINEQFF. CDR3 in DNA: TGTGCCAGCAGCCAAGATGGGGCAGGGGGGATAAATGAGCAGTTCTTC.

Concerning this clone: Other DNA sequences in the same sample also yield this CDR3. The chain has TRBV25-1 and TRBJ2-2; tentative D call: TRBD1 (5 bases). The V end was cut by 2 bases, the J end by 3 bases, with 7 bases between. CDR3 length: 14 residues. Per the germline V gene, CDR1 is MGHDK and CDR2 is SYGVNS. Written as DNA, the CDR3 is TGTGCCAGCAGTGAAGGACAAGACACCGGGGAGCTGTTTTTT. It specifies CASSEGQDTGELFF. The complete variable domain, with remaining parts taken from reference TRBV25-1 and TRBJ2-2, reads EADIYQTPRYLVIGTGKKITLECSQTMGHDKMYWYQQDPGMELHLIHYSYGVNSTEKGDLSSESTVSRIRTEHFPLTLESARPSHTSQYLCASSEGQDTGELFFGEGSRLTVL.

The chain has TRBV3-1 (or the pseudogene TRBV3-2) and TRBJ2-4; 9 positions match TRBD2. The V gene end was trimmed by 2 bases and the J gene end by 4 bases; junction bases not matched to a gene: 0. CDR1 is LGHDT, CDR2 YNNKEL, per germline (reference sequence). This CDR3 is built from 14 residues. In nucleotides, the CDR3 is TGTGCCAGCAGCCAAACTAGCGGGAAAAACATTCAGTACTTC. Encoded protein: CASSQTSGKNIQYF.

This clone showed up just a few times. The chain employs TRBV7-6 and TRBJ2-2; TRBD1 matches 7 bases. This CDR3 region has 15 residues. Germline V CDR1 and CDR2: SGHVS, FNYEAQ. J lost 2 bases, V lost 1 base, and 1 base had no gene match. The CDR3 bases are TGTGCCAGCAGCTTAGGACAGGGTAACACCGGGGAGCTGTTTTTT. Protein product: CASSLGQGNTGELFF.

The rearrangement links TRBV2 to TRBJ2-2; 10 bases agree with TRBD2. Germline values: CDR1 SNHLY, CDR2 FYNNEI. Trimming took 6 bases from V and 6 from J; bases not matched to a gene: 1. The CDR3 contains 13 residues. CDR3 in amino acids: CASSLAGAGELFF. The DNA for the CDR3 is TGTGCCAGCAGCCTAGCGGGAGCCGGGGAGCTGTTTTTT.

The chain links TRBV6-5 to TRBJ1-5; 8 bases fit TRBD1. The germline CDR1 and CDR2 sequences are MNHEY and SVGAGI. Trimming at V came to 3 bases and at J to 5 bases, leaving 6 bases not matched to a gene. The length of the CDR3 is 15 residues. CDR3 protein: CASSYPDREDQPQHF. The CDR3 nucleotides read TGTGCCAGCAGTTATCCGGACAGGGAAGATCAGCCCCAGCATTTT.

The chain uses TRBV11-3 and TRBJ2-1; 8 nucleotides match TRBD1. There are 13 residues in the CDR3. Germline CDR1 reads SGHNT; CDR2 reads YENEEA. V shed 5 bases and J 12 bases; nucleotides not matched to a gene: 9. CDR3 residues: CASSTLTGERQFF. In DNA form, the CDR3 reads TGTGCCAGCAGCACGCTGACAGGGGAGAGGCAGTTCTTC.

The V call is TRBV27, the J call TRBJ2-7; perhaps TRBD2 as D (6 bases). CDR1 is MNHEY, CDR2 SMNVEV, per germline (reference sequence). The CDR3 spans 15 residues. Between the trimmed V and J ends, which lost 5 bases and 3 bases, there was a span of 17 bases. The CDR3 here is CASSEGLDRYYEQYF. In DNA form, the CDR3 reads TGTGCCAGCAGTGAGGGACTGGATAGGTACTACGAGCAGTACTTC.

The J gene is TRBJ2-4, the V gene TRBV19; 10 nucleotides align to TRBD2. The CDR3 is 16 residues long. The junction had 7 bases not matched to a gene; V was cut back by 5 bases and J by 3 bases. Germline CDR1 LNHDA, CDR2 SQIVND (reference sequence). CDR3 bases: TGTGCCAGTAGTCCGAGCGGGAGGGCCTACAAAAACATTCAGTACTTC. As protein: CASSPSGRAYKNIQYF.

This clone was counted only a few times. This chain joins TRBV10-1 and TRBJ2-1; 9 nucleotides match TRBD1. The J segment lost 6 bases and the V segment lost 5 bases, leaving 11 bases of the junction unmatched. The CDR3 extends over 16 amino acids. Per the germline V gene, CDR1 is WNHNN and CDR2 is SYGVQD (reference sequence). This chain's CDR3 is CASSSSGTGKGNEQFF. CDR3 bases: TGCGCCAGCAGTTCATCCGGGACAGGGAAGGGCAATGAGCAGTTCTTC.

This chain joins TRBV5-4 and TRBJ1-1; 7 bases are shared with TRBD1. The germline gives CDR1 SGHNT, CDR2 YYREEE (reference sequence). The CDR3 runs 16 residues. V dropped 1 base and J dropped 1; count of bases not matched to a gene: 7. CDR3 region: CASSLPADRANTEAFF. The DNA of the CDR3 is TGTGCCAGCAGCTTGCCCGCCGACAGGGCGAACACTGAAGCTTTCTTT.

This chain connects TRBV11-3 to TRBJ2-3; perhaps TRBD1 as D (6 bases). Germline V gene data show CDR1 as SGHNT and CDR2 as YENEEA. Trimming took 2 bases from V and 6 from J, leaving 15 bases between them. The CDR3 length is 15 residues. This CDR3 is CASSLKGDVVDTQYF. CDR3 nucleotides: TGTGCCAGCAGCTTAAAGGGGGACGTTGTGGATACGCAGTATTTT.

The rearrangement links TRBV27 to TRBJ2-3, with 9 bases that match TRBD2. The J segment lost 3 bases and the V segment lost 8 bases, leaving 9 bases of the junction unmatched. This CDR3 has 15 residues. Germline-derived CDR1 and CDR2 are MNHEY and SMNVEV (reference sequence). The CDR3 DNA sequence: TGTGCCAGCCTGAAGAGTAGCGGGAGTACAGATACGCAGTATTTT. Its protein product is CASLKSSGSTDTQYF.

The chain employs TRBV10-1 and TRBJ2-1; D gene uncertain. The germline gives CDR1 WNHNN, CDR2 SYGVQD (reference sequence). V shed 0 bases and J shed 12 bases, with 9 bases lying between them. This CDR3 comprises 12 residues. The CDR3 loop reads CASSESTTRQFF. The CDR3 nucleotides are TGCGCCAGCAGTGAGTCAACTACCCGGCAGTTCTTC.